Sequencing of this T cell receptor (beta chain) was carried out in a study of blood T cell repertoires in COVID-19. The CDR3 covers 15 residues. Looked up from germline, CDR1 is LGHDT and CDR2 is YNNKEL (reference sequence). Trimming shortened V by 4 bases and J by 0 bases, and 12 bases separated the two germline ends. The method was immunoSEQ multiplex PCR; TCRdb's version includes in-frame clones alone and lacks a portion of them. This repertoire shows roughly 180,000 clones, approximately 82% found once; its top ten account for less than 4%. Sequenced: PBMCs or T cells enriched from blood (not recorded which). The receptor comes from a woman between 45 and 65 years old in a cohort exposed to, infected with or recovered from COVID-19 (not recorded which). The chain uses TRBV3-1 (or the pseudogene TRBV3-2) and TRBJ2-5, with D maybe TRBD2 (5 bases). Written as DNA, the CDR3 is TGTGCCAGCAGCCCTTACACGGGGAACCAAGAGACCCAGTACTTC. Amino acid sequence: CASSPYTGNQETQYF.